The clone carrying this T cell receptor (beta chain) showed up just a few times. CDR3 size: 14 residues. Germline loops: CDR1 SGHNT, CDR2 YYREEE (reference sequence). The V end lost 2 bases, the J end lost 9 bases, and 15 bases lay between the germline ends. This PCR relied on a set of 60 Vbeta primers and 13 Jbeta primers. The repertoire was sequenced with immunoSEQ multiplex PCR; TCRdb's copy has only in-frame clones and lacks some. Among 110,000 or so clones listed, 70% to 80% were seen once. The sample belongs to a study of cytomegalovirus exposure and HLA in healthy donors. The sequence derives from a woman aged 25 to 39 in good health and CMV-seropositive. The chain recombines TRBV5-4 with TRBJ2-1, with D tentatively TRBD1 (5 bases). The material sequenced was PBMCs. The DNA of the CDR3 is TGTGCCAGCAGCTTCTCTCCAGGGATCGGTGAGCAGTTCTTC. It translates to CASSFSPGIGEQFF. The variable domain in full, completed from reference TRBV5-4 and TRBJ2-1, reads ETGVTQSPTHLIKTRGQQVTLRCSSQSGHNTVSWYQQALGQGPQFIFQYYREEENGRGNFPPRFSGLQFPNYSSELNVNALELDDSALYLCASSFSPGIGEQFFGPGTRLTVL.